The rows below give T cell receptor beta chains drawn from one sample of a study of OX40 agonist ivuxolimab in advanced cancers. The data were produced by immunoSEQ multiplex PCR, yet TCRdb's version contains in-frame clones alone and is incomplete. The profile shows about 62,000 clones, about 85% of them singletons. The sample in question was CD4+ or CD8+ T cells sorted from blood, obtained in a trial of the OX40 agonist ivuxolimab. These receptors all stem from an adult with an advanced solid tumor such as melanoma, head and neck, liver or kidney cancer. Both conserved end residues are part of each CDR3. The order of the fields is J gene, clone size, D gene, V gene, CDR3 protein, CDR3 DNA. D genes are given only for firm matches. Some rows have no size entry. The others give once, few or many, or a class for an expanded clone.

TRBJ2-1 NA TRBD1 TRBV28 CASTSGTGRYNEQFF TGTGCCAGCACCTCAGGGACAGGAAGGTACAATGAGCAGTTCTTC
TRBJ2-7 NA NA TRBV10-2 CASSERRTPRYEQYF TGCGCCAGCAGTGAGCGCCGCACGCCTAGGTACGAGCAGTACTTC
TRBJ1-2 NA NA TRBV7-9 CASSLEGVANYGYTF TGTGCCAGCAGCTTAGAAGGAGTAGCTAACTATGGCTACACCTTC
TRBJ2-5 NA NA TRBV5-6 CASSLAGVGTQYF TGTGCCAGCAGCTTGGCGGGTGTTGGGACCCAGTACTTC
TRBJ2-5 NA NA TRBV5-6 CASSRLTRQEEETQYF TGTGCCAGCAGCCGCCTCACCCGACAGGAAGAAGAGACCCAGTACTTC
TRBJ1-4 NA NA TRBV2 CASSDGVASLNEKLFF TGTGCCAGCAGTGACGGTGTCGCCTCCCTTAATGAAAAACTGTTTTTT
TRBJ2-3 NA TRBD2 TRBV28 CASSLSGVAGGTDTQYF TGTGCCAGCAGTTTAAGCGGTGTAGCGGGAGGCACAGATACGCAGTATTTT
TRBJ2-5 NA TRBD2 TRBV28 CASGVSGLAGGQETQYF TGTGCCAGCGGGGTCTCCGGACTAGCGGGGGGCCAAGAGACCCAGTACTTC
TRBJ2-7 NA NA TRBV6-5 CASSPARTDYEQYF TGTGCCAGCAGCCCCGCCAGGACAGATTACGAGCAGTACTTC
TRBJ2-3 once NA TRBV6-5 CASSYGSDTQYF TGTGCCAGCAGTTACGGGTCAGATACGCAGTATTTT
TRBJ2-6 NA TRBD2 TRBV19 CASREGTSGANVLTF TGTGCCAGCAGGGAGGGGACCTCTGGGGCCAACGTCCTGACTTTC
TRBJ2-3 NA TRBD1 TRBV5-5 CASSLGQGAWDTQYF TGTGCCAGCAGCTTGGGACAGGGGGCGTGGGATACGCAGTATTTT
TRBJ2-4 NA NA TRBV28 CASSLGLKNIQYF TGTGCCAGCAGTTTGGGCCTAAAAAACATTCAGTACTTC
TRBJ2-7 NA TRBD1 TRBV28 CASSGRTGRSSYEQYF TGTGCCAGCAGTGGACGGACAGGACGTAGCTCCTACGAGCAGTACTTC
TRBJ2-3 NA NA TRBV6-1 CASSPSVDTQYF TGTGCCAGCAGCCCTAGCGTAGATACGCAGTATTTT
TRBJ1-4 NA NA TRBV28 CASSRTENEKLFF TGTGCCAGCAGTCGGACAGAAAATGAAAAACTGTTTTTT
TRBJ2-3 once TRBD2 TRBV2 CASRVRTSSFVTDTQYF TGTGCCAGCAGGGTTAGGACTAGCTCCTTCGTAACAGATACGCAGTATTTT
TRBJ2-7 NA NA TRBV14 CASSRGGLTYEQYF TGTGCCAGCAGCCGAGGCGGCCTCACCTACGAGCAGTACTTC
TRBJ2-3 few TRBD2 TRBV9 CASSVDPSGGVGGADTQYF TGTGCCAGCAGCGTAGACCCTAGCGGGGGAGTGGGAGGGGCAGATACGCAGTATTTT
TRBJ2-7 NA NA TRBV4-1 CASSQEPRTYEQYF TGCGCCAGCAGCCAAGAACCCAGGACCTACGAGCAGTACTTC
TRBJ2-5 once TRBD2 TRBV10-2 CASSDLAGRSETQYF TGCGCCAGCAGTGATCTAGCGGGCCGATCGGAGACCCAGTACTTC
TRBJ1-1 NA NA TRBV4-1 CASSQVGGWMNTEAFF TGCGCCAGCAGCCAAGTGGGAGGGTGGATGAACACTGAAGCTTTCTTT
TRBJ2-1 NA NA TRBV30 CAWSLLVANEQFF TGTGCCTGGAGTCTTCTAGTCGCCAATGAGCAGTTCTTC
TRBJ1-3 NA NA TRBV4-1 CASSHDPLSSGNTIYF TGCGCCAGCAGCCACGATCCTCTGAGCTCTGGAAACACCATATATTTT
TRBJ1-2 NA NA TRBV19 CASSYGTLNYGYTF TGTGCCAGTAGCTATGGCACTTTAAACTATGGCTACACCTTC
TRBJ2-7 NA NA TRBV6-5 CASVGGVLGEQYF TGTGCCAGCGTGGGTGGGGTGCTCGGCGAGCAGTACTTC
TRBJ2-1 NA NA TRBV5-1 CASSLAGDSYNEQFF TGCGCCAGCAGCTTGGCGGGTGACTCCTACAATGAGCAGTTCTTC
TRBJ1-5 few TRBD1 TRBV19 CASSPRTGGNQPQHF TGTGCCAGTAGTCCAAGGACAGGTGGCAATCAGCCCCAGCATTTT
TRBJ2-3 NA NA TRBV27 CASRTAGVTSTDTQYF TGTGCCAGCAGAACGGCAGGGGTGACTAGCACAGATACGCAGTATTTT
TRBJ2-5 NA NA TRBV6-1 CASNIQGNGETQYF TGTGCCAGCAACATACAGGGTAACGGGGAGACCCAGTACTTC
TRBJ1-4 NA NA TRBV7-9 CASSFSRGATNEKLFF TGTGCCAGCAGCTTCAGTCGGGGGGCAACTAATGAAAAACTGTTTTTT
TRBJ1-4 NA NA TRBV30 CAWKGQGREKLFF TGTGCCTGGAAGGGGCAGGGGAGGGAAAAACTGTTTTTT
TRBJ2-1 NA TRBD2 TRBV9 CASSVEGRGADNEQFF TGTGCCAGCAGCGTAGAGGGGCGGGGGGCCGACAATGAGCAGTTCTTC
TRBJ2-7 NA NA TRBV6-6 CASRAPFWRDEQYF TGTGCCAGCAGAGCACCCTTTTGGCGTGACGAGCAGTACTTC
TRBJ2-7 NA TRBD2 TRBV7-6 CASSLGASGSYEQYF TGTGCCAGCAGCTTAGGGGCTAGCGGGAGTTACGAGCAGTACTTC
TRBJ2-7 NA NA TRBV28 CATRTSPSYEQYF TGTGCCACCCGGACATCTCCGTCCTACGAGCAGTACTTC
TRBJ1-2 NA TRBD1 TRBV19 CASSTGDRGIYGYTF TGTGCCAGTAGTACGGGGGACAGGGGTATTTATGGCTACACCTTC
TRBJ1-3 NA NA TRBV9 CASSAGLGNTIYF TGTGCCAGCAGCGCGGGACTTGGAAACACCATATATTTT
TRBJ2-3 NA TRBD2 TRBV4-1 CASSQDGLAGGTDTQYF TGCGCCAGCAGCCAAGATGGTCTAGCGGGGGGAACAGATACGCAGTATTTT
TRBJ2-1 NA NA TRBV19 CASSIFTDNEQFF TGTGCCAGTAGTATTTTCACAGACAATGAGCAGTTCTTC
TRBJ2-5 NA NA TRBV6-6 CASSYGKFSETQYF TGTGCCAGCAGTTACGGGAAATTTTCTGAGACCCAGTACTTC
TRBJ1-2 NA TRBD1 TRBV6-6 CASSNLRQGAYGYTF TGTGCCAGCAGTAACCTCAGACAGGGGGCCTATGGCTACACCTTC
TRBJ2-5 NA NA TRBV20-1 CSALTSPIQYF TGCAGTGCTTTAACCAGTCCGATCCAGTACTTC